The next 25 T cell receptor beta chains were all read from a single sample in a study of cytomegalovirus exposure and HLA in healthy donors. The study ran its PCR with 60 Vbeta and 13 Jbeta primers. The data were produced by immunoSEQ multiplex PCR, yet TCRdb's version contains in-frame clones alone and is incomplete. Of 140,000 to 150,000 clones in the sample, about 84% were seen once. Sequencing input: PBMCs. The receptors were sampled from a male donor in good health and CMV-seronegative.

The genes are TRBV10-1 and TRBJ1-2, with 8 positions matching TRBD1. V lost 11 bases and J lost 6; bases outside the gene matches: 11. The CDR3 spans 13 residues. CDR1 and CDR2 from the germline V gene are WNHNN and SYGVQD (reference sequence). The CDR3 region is CAVLKDRVHGYTF. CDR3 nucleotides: TGCGCCGTTCTCAAGGACAGGGTCCATGGCTACACCTTC.

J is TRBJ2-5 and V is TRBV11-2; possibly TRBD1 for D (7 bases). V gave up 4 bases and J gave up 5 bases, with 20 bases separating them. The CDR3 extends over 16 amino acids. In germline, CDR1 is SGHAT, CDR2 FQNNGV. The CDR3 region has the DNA TGTGCCAGCAGCTCCCACGGGGGACTGGGACAGGAGACCCAGTACTTC. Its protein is CASSSHGGLGQETQYF.

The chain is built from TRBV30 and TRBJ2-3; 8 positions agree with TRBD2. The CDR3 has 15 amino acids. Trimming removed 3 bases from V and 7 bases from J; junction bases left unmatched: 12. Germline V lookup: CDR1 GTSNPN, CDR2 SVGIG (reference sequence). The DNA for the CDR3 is TGTGCCTGGAGATTAGCGGGGACATATGTAAATACGCAGTATTTT. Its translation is CAWRLAGTYVNTQYF.

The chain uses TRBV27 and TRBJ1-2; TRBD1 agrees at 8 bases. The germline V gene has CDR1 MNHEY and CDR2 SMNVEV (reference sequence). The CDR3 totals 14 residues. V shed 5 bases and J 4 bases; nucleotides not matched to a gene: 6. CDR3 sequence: CASSPRDRSYGYTF. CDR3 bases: TGTGCCAGCAGTCCAAGGGACAGGAGCTATGGCTACACCTTC.

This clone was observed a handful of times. CDR3 DNA: TGTGCCAGCAGCTCCTATGGACAGGGGGCGAGCTCCTACAATGAGCAGTTCTTC. Translated: CASSSYGQGASSYNEQFF. The rearrangement joins TRBV7-8 to TRBJ2-1, with 11 bases fitting TRBD1. Germline assignment: CDR1 SGHVS and CDR2 FQNEAQ. J was trimmed by 0 bases and V by 4 bases; bases with no gene match: 8. The CDR3 length is 18 residues. The variable domain in full, with the rest retrieved from reference TRBV7-8 and TRBJ2-1, is GAGVSQSPRYKVAKRGQDVALRCDPISGHVSLFWYQQALGQGPEFLTYFQNEAQLDKSGLPSDRFFAERPEGSVSTLKIQRTQQEDSAVYLCASSSYGQGASSYNEQFFGPGTRLTVL.

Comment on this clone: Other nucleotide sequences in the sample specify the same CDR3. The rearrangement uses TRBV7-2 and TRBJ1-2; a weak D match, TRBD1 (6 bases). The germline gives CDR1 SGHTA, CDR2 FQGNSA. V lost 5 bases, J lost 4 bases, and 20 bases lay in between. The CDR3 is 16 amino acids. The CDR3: CASSLDGTGTLYGYTF. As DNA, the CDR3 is TGTGCCAGCAGCCTAGACGGAACCGGGACACTCTATGGCTACACCTTC.

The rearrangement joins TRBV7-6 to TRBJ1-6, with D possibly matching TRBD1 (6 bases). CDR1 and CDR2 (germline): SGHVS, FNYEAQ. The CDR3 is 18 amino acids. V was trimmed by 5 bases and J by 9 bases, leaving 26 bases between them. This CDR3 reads CASSPLRQTTGMGSPLHF. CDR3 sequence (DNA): TGTGCCAGCAGCCCGCTCCGGCAAACCACAGGGATGGGTTCACCCCTCCACTTT.

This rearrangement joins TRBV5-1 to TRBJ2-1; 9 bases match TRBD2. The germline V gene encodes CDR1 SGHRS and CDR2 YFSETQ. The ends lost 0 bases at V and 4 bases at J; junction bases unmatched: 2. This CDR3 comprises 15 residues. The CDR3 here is CASSLGRGGYNEQFF. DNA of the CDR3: TGCGCCAGCAGCTTGGGGCGGGGGGGGTACAATGAGCAGTTCTTC.

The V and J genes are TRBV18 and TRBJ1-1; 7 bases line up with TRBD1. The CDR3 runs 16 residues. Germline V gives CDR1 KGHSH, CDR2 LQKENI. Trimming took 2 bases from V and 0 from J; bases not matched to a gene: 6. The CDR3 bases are TGTGCCAGCTCACCAGGGACAGTCGGAATGAACACTGAAGCTTTCTTT. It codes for CASSPGTVGMNTEAFF.

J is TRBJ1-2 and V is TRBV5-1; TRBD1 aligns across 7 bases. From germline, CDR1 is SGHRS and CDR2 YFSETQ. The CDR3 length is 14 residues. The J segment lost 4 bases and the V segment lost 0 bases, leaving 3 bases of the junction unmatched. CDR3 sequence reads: CASSLEGAPYGYTF. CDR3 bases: TGCGCCAGCAGCTTGGAGGGGGCCCCCTATGGCTACACCTTC.

DNA for the CDR3: TGTGCCAGCTCACTTACAGGGAGCTCCTACGAGCAGTACTTC. This codes for CASSLTGSSYEQYF. The chain employs TRBV18 and TRBJ2-7; perhaps TRBD1 as D (6 bases). Germline-derived CDR1 and CDR2 are KGHSH and LQKENI. The CDR3 contains 14 residues. With 4 bases removed from V and 0 bases from J, the gap between germline ends came to 10 bases.

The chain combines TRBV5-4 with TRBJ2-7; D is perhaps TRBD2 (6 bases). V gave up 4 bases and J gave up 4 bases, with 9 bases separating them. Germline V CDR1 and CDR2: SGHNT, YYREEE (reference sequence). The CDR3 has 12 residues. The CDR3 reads CASSPEGYEQYF. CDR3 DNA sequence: TGTGCCAGCAGCCCGGAGGGTTACGAGCAGTACTTC. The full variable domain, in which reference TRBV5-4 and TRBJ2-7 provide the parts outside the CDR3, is ETGVTQSPTHLIKTRGQQVTLRCSSQSGHNTVSWYQQALGQGPQFIFQYYREEENGRGNFPPRFSGLQFPNYSSELNVNALELDDSALYLCASSPEGYEQYFGPGTRLTVT.

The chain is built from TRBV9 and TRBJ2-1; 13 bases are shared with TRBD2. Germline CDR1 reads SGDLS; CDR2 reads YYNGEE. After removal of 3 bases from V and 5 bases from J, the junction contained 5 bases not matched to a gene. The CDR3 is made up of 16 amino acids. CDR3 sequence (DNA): TGTGCCAGCAGCGCGTCCGGGACTAGCGGGAACAATGAGCAGTTCTTC. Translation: CASSASGTSGNNEQFF.

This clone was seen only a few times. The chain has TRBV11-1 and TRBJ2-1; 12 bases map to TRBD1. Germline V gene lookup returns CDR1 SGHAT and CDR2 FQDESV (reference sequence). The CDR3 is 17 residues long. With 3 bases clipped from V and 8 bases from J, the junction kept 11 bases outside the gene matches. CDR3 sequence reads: CASSFGTGGIRAYEQFF. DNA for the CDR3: TGTGCCAGCAGCTTCGGGACAGGGGGCATTCGAGCCTATGAGCAGTTCTTC.

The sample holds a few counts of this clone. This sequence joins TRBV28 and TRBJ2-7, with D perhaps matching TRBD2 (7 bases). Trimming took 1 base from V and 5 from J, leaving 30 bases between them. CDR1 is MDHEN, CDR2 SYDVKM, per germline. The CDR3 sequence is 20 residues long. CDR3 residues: CASSLFPVDNRERDRDEQYF. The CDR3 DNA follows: TGTGCCAGCAGTTTATTCCCTGTCGACAACAGGGAGCGGGATCGGGACGAGCAGTACTTC. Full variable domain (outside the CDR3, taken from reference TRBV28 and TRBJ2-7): DVKVTQSSRYLVKRTGEKVFLECVQDMDHENMFWYRQDPGLGLRLIYFSYDVKMKEKGDIPEGYSVSREKKERFSLILESASTNQTSMYLCASSLFPVDNRERDRDEQYFGPGTRLTVT.

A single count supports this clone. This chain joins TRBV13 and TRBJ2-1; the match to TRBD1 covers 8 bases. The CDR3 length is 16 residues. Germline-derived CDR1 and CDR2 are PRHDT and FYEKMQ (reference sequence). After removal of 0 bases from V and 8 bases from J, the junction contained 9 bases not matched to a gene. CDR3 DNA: TGTGCCAGCAGCTTAGGTCCCGGACAGGGTTTTCATGAGCAGTTCTTC. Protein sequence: CASSLGPGQGFHEQFF.

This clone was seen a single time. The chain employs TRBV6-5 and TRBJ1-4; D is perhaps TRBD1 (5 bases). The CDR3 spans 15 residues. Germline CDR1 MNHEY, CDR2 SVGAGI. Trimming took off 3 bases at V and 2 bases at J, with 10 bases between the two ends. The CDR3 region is CASSYLRGTNEKLFF. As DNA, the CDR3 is TGTGCCAGCAGTTATCTGCGGGGGACTAATGAAAAACTGTTTTTT.

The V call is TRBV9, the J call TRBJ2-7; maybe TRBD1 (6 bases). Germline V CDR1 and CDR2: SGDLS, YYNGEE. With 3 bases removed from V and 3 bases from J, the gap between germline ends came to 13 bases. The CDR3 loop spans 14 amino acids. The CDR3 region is CASSASAGVYEQYF. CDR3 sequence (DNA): TGTGCCAGCAGCGCGTCAGCAGGGGTCTACGAGCAGTACTTC.

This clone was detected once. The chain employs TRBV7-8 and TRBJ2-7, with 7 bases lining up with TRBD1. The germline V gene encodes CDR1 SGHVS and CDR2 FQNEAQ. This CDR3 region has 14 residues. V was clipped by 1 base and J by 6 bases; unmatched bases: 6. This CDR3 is CASSLVTGEVEQYF. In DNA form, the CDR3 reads TGTGCCAGCAGCTTAGTAACAGGGGAAGTCGAGCAGTACTTC. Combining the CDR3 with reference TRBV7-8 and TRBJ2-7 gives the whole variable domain GAGVSQSPRYKVAKRGQDVALRCDPISGHVSLFWYQQALGQGPEFLTYFQNEAQLDKSGLPSDRFFAERPEGSVSTLKIQRTQQEDSAVYLCASSLVTGEVEQYFGPGTRLTVT.

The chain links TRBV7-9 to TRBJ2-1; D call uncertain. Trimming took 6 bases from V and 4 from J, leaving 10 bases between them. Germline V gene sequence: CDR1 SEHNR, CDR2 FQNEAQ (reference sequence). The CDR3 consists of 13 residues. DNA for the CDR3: TGTGCCAGCAGGCTGACTGGGTACAATGAGCAGTTCTTC. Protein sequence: CASRLTGYNEQFF. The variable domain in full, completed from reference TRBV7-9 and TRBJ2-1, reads DTGVSQNPRHKITKRGQNVTFRCDPISEHNRLYWYRQTLGQGPEFLTYFQNEAQLEKSRLLSDRFSAERPKGSFSTLEIQRTEQGDSAMYLCASRLTGYNEQFFGPGTRLTVL.

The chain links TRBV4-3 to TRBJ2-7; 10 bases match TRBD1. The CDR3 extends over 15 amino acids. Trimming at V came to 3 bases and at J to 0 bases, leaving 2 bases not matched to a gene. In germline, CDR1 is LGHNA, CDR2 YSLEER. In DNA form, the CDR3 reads TGCGCCAGCAGCCAGAGGACAGGGGGCTCCTACGAGCAGTACTTC. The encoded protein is CASSQRTGGSYEQYF.

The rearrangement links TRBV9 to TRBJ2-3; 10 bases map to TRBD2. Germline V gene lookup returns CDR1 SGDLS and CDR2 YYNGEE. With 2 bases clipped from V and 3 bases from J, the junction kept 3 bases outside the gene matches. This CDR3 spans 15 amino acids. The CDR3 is CASSVSGGRTDTQYF. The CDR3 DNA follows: TGTGCCAGCAGCGTTAGCGGGGGGAGGACAGATACGCAGTATTTT.

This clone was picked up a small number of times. CDR3 sequence: CSVEDKLAGGPSYNEQFF. CDR3 DNA sequence: TGCAGCGTTGAAGATAAGTTAGCGGGAGGCCCCTCCTACAATGAGCAGTTCTTC. The V and J genes are TRBV29-1 and TRBJ2-1; TRBD2 matches 10 bases. From germline, CDR1 is SQVTM and CDR2 ANQGSEA. The CDR3 is 18 residues long. Trimming removed 0 bases from V and 0 bases from J; junction bases left unmatched: 8.

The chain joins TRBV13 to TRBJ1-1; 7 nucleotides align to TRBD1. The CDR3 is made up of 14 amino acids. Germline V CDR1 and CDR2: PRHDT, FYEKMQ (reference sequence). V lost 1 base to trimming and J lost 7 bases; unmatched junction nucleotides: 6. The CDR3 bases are TGTGCCAGCAGCTTAGTTGGGACAGAGATTGAAGCTTTCTTT. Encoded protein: CASSLVGTEIEAFF.

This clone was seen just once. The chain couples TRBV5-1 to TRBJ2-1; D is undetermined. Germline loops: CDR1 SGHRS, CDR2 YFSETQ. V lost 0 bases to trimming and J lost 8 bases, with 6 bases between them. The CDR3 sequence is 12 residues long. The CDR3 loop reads CASSLDRDEQFF. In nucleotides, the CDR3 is TGCGCCAGCAGCTTGGATCGCGATGAGCAGTTCTTC.